This T cell receptor (beta chain) was recovered during a study of T cells in Graves' hyperthyroidism and ophthalmopathy. This clonotype occurred many times. There were TCR beta CDR3 regions amplified from RNA transcripts. The TCR CDR3 was amplified in a first-round RT-PCR using the HTBI primer set. Each CDR3 protein is one row after TCRdb ran MiXCR on the multiplex PCR reads. The table lists around 600,000 distinct CDR3 sequences, approximately 16% of them singletons. This CDR3 comprises 13 residues. CDR1 is KGHSH and CDR2 is LQKENI in the germline V gene. V was pared by 2 bases and J by 4 bases, with 8 bases between. Using less than 12 ml of fresh peripheral blood, PBMCs were prepared.

Sample: blood. The chain uses TRBV18 and TRBJ1-2; D remains ambiguous. The sequence was obtained from a woman aged 40 to 49 with Graves' ophthalmopathy. This CDR3 reads CASSPSGLYGYTF. The CDR3 DNA sequence: TGTGCCAGCTCACCATCGGGCCTCTATGGCTACACCTTC.